These 21 T cell receptor beta chains were sequenced from one sample in a study of T-cell memory formation after mild COVID-19 listed by TCRdb under 2021. Library preparation employed 5' RACE. The reads were generated on an Illumina NovaSeq 6000. The public reads were quality trimmed at Q25 with fastp and then assembled into clones with MiXCR by TCRdb, keeping productive beta chains. One record per CDR3 amino acid sequence lists the most common genes and DNA. Recorded for this sample are around 340,000 distinct CDR3 sequences; 10% to 15% of them occurred a single time. About a fifth of the sample goes to the ten largest clones. The sample consisted of PBMCs or a T cell subset sorted from them (not recorded which). These receptors came from a man aged 18 to 30 who had mild COVID-19 (a few samples of this study predate the infection). The sample titles of this study are shuffled in the database, so cell type and time point are left out; the donor was told from shared clones.

The V and J genes are TRBV7-6 and TRBJ2-6; TRBD1 is a possible D gene (6 bases). Trimming took 7 bases from V and 0 from J, leaving 16 bases between them. The CDR3 spans 17 residues. CDR1 is SGHVS and CDR2 is FNYEAQ in the germline V gene. The CDR3 protein is CASTLQGQSSGANVLTF. CDR3 sequence (DNA): TGTGCCAGCACCCTCCAGGGGCAGAGCTCTGGGGCCAACGTCCTGACTTTC.

This chain uses TRBV18 with TRBJ1-2; D is uncertain. Trimming took off 0 bases at V and 1 base at J, with 9 bases between the two ends. The CDR3 consists of 15 residues. Per the germline V gene, CDR1 is KGHSH and CDR2 is LQKENI. In DNA, the CDR3 is TGTGCCAGCTCACCACCCGGGGTTGGTAACTATGGCTACACCTTC. Translated, it gives CASSPPGVGNYGYTF.

The chain links TRBV4-3 to TRBJ2-1; 8 bases align to TRBD2. The CDR3 has 16 residues. The V gene's germline CDR1 is LGHNA and CDR2 YSLEER. After removal of 4 bases from V and 7 bases from J, the junction contained 12 bases not matched to a gene. CDR3 region: CASSPTGTRPSNEQFF. Here the CDR3 DNA reads TGCGCCAGCAGCCCCACCGGGACTAGGCCCTCTAATGAGCAGTTCTTC.

This rearrangement joins TRBV7-3 to TRBJ2-3; 8 nucleotides agree with TRBD1. The CDR3 contains 15 residues. With 4 bases clipped from V and 5 bases from J, the junction kept 8 bases outside the gene matches. CDR1 and CDR2 from the germline V gene are SGHTA and FQGTGA. Here the CDR3 reads CASSSGQASGDTQYF. The CDR3 DNA reads as TGTGCCAGCAGCTCGGGACAGGCCTCGGGAGATACGCAGTATTTT.

The rearrangement uses TRBV11-1 and TRBJ1-2; D unresolved. Trimming took off 5 bases at V and 3 bases at J, with 13 bases between the two ends. In germline, CDR1 is SGHAT, CDR2 FQDESV (reference sequence). This CDR3 has 14 residues. Here the CDR3 reads CASSTGRGYYGYTF. DNA of the CDR3: TGTGCCAGCAGCACCGGACGAGGTTACTATGGCTACACCTTC.

CDR3 sequence: CASSYTRAYNEQFF. CDR3 DNA: TGTGCCAGCAGTTACACCAGGGCCTACAATGAGCAGTTCTTC. The chain links TRBV6-5 to TRBJ2-1, with D perhaps matching TRBD1 (5 bases). From germline, CDR1 is MNHEY and CDR2 SVGAGI. Trimming removed 2 bases from V and 2 bases from J, with 7 bases in between. The CDR3 length is 14 residues.

This chain joins TRBV30 and TRBJ1-2; perhaps TRBD1 as D (5 bases). The CDR3 runs 11 residues. Trimming removed 1 base from V and 8 bases from J, with 8 bases in between. Germline values: CDR1 GTSNPN, CDR2 SVGIG (reference sequence). CDR3 region: CAWSAGGGYTF. The CDR3 nucleotides are TGTGCCTGGAGTGCGGGGGGAGGCTACACCTTC.

This clonotype has only a few counts. The V call is TRBV10-2, the J call TRBJ2-7; 10 nucleotides match TRBD1. Germline lookup yields CDR1 WSHSY and CDR2 SAAADI. With 6 bases clipped from V and 3 bases from J, the junction kept 5 bases outside the gene matches. The CDR3 has 14 residues. CDR3 protein: CASSAGTGVYEQYV. Here the CDR3 DNA reads TGCGCCAGCAGCGCCGGGACAGGGGTCTACGAGCAGTACGTC.

This clonotype has a handful of counts. One end of the junction does not line up with germline, which may come from a read error. V is TRBV6-5 and J is TRBJ1-1; a weak D match, TRBD1 (6 bases). Germline lookup yields CDR1 MNHEY and CDR2 SVGAGI. The CDR3 extends over 15 amino acids. CDR3 sequence (DNA): TGTGCCAGCAGTAACTCCCGAACAGGGTACTCTGAAGCTTTCTTT. Translating gives CASSNSRTGYSEAFF.

This clonotype was picked up a small number of times. The chain is built from TRBV7-3 and TRBJ2-1; 7 bases agree with TRBD2. Looked up from germline, CDR1 is SGHTA and CDR2 is FQGTGA. There are 14 residues in the CDR3. Trimming cost V 5 bases and J 1 base; bases outside gene matches: 2. CDR3: CASSDGGSYNEQFF. CDR3 coding DNA: TGTGCCAGCAGCGACGGGGGGTCCTACAATGAGCAGTTCTTC. Full variable domain (remainder filled in from reference TRBV7-3 and TRBJ2-1): GAGVSQTPSNKVTEKGKYVELRCDPISGHTALYWYRQSLGQGPEFLIYFQGTGAADDSGLPNDRFFAVRPEGSVSTLKIQRTERGDSAVYLCASSDGGSYNEQFFGPGTRLTVL.

This clonotype was counted a few times. V is TRBV6-1 and J is TRBJ2-2; unclear D gene. V gave up 7 bases and J gave up 0 bases, with 9 bases separating them. The CDR3 spans 14 residues. Germline CDR1 and CDR2: MNHNS and SASEGT. CDR3 coding DNA: TGTGCCAGCACCCTCCCCCCGAACACCGGGGAGCTGTTTTTT. Amino acid sequence: CASTLPPNTGELFF.

The rearrangement joins TRBV9 to TRBJ2-5, with 11 bases matching TRBD2. The CDR3 sequence is 14 residues long. The germline gives CDR1 SGDLS, CDR2 YYNGEE. V was pared by 3 bases and J by 13 bases, with 11 bases of the junction left unmatched. The DNA for the CDR3 is TGTGCCAGCAGCGCCGGGACTAGCGGAGACCGGTTGTACTTC. Its translation: CASSAGTSGDRLYF.

This chain joins TRBV20-1 and TRBJ2-7; D is possibly TRBD2 (6 bases). This CDR3 comprises 15 residues. Germline assignment: CDR1 DFQATT and CDR2 SNEGSKA (reference sequence). The V gene lost 6 bases and the J gene lost 1 base, with 19 bases spanning the gap. In DNA, the CDR3 is TGCAGTGCCCCCGATCCGGCGGGGAAGTCCTACGAGCAGTACTTC. Its translation is CSAPDPAGKSYEQYF.

This clonotype was seen only a few times. The chain carries TRBV3-1 and TRBJ2-7; TRBD2 matches at 9 bases. The CDR3 is made up of 15 amino acids. V trimming: 2 bases; J trimming: 6 bases; junction bases outside the gene matches: 8. Germline CDR1 is LGHDT and CDR2 is YNNKEL (reference sequence). The CDR3 region is CASSQRSLAGTEQYF. The CDR3 DNA reads TGTGCCAGCAGCCAAAGGTCGCTAGCGGGGACCGAGCAGTACTTC.

This clonotype was recorded a few times. The chain combines TRBV12-3 or TRBV12-4 with TRBJ1-2, with unresolved D. Trimming removed 3 bases from V and 4 bases from J, with 6 bases in between. This CDR3 is 12 amino acids long. Written as DNA, the CDR3 is TGTGCCAGCAGTTTGGCGCTCTATGGCTACACCTTC. This sequence encodes CASSLALYGYTF.

This clonotype has only a few counts. The chain combines TRBV12-3 or TRBV12-4 with TRBJ2-1; D not certain. V shed 3 bases and J shed 7 bases, with 13 bases lying between them. CDR3 length: 14 amino acids. Written as DNA, the CDR3 is TGTGCCAGCAGTTTTGGGGTGGGGATTAATGAGCAGTTCTTC. Protein: CASSFGVGINEQFF.

This clonotype was seen more than once but under ten times. The chain links TRBV5-5 to TRBJ2-7; tentative D call: TRBD1 (5 bases). V was pared by 0 bases and J by 0 bases, with 13 bases between. CDR3 length: 16 amino acids. Germline CDR1 SGHKS, CDR2 YYEKEE (reference sequence). The CDR3 loop is CASSLVFAGSSYEQYV. The CDR3 nucleotides are TGTGCCAGCAGCTTGGTTTTCGCAGGGTCCTCCTACGAGCAGTACGTC.

The chain links TRBV3-1 to TRBJ1-5; 7 bases align to TRBD1. Germline-derived CDR1 and CDR2 are LGHDT and YNNKEL (reference sequence). The CDR3 sequence is 13 residues long. V shed 1 base, J shed 9 bases, and the junction held 3 bases outside the gene matches. Written as DNA, the CDR3 is TGTGCCAGCAGCCAAGTGGCAGGGGGGCCCCAGCATTTT. This gives the protein CASSQVAGGPQHF.

This clonotype has more than one count but fewer than ten. The chain employs TRBV7-3 and TRBJ2-2; 10 bases align to TRBD1. Germline V gene sequence: CDR1 SGHTA, CDR2 FQGTGA. J lost 6 bases, V lost 4 bases, and 14 bases had no gene match. The CDR3 sequence is 18 residues long. The CDR3 loop is CASSSGQGRTMGAGELFF. In DNA form, the CDR3 reads TGTGCCAGCAGCTCGGGACAGGGGCGAACTATGGGCGCCGGGGAGCTGTTTTTT.

The V call is TRBV5-1, the J call TRBJ1-1, with a possible D match to TRBD1 (6 bases). With 0 bases removed from V and 6 bases from J, the gap between germline ends came to 27 bases. This CDR3 comprises 19 residues. CDR1 and CDR2 (germline): SGHRS, YFSETQ. In nucleotides, the CDR3 is TGCGCCAGCAGCTTGGAACCACCGGGACGCCCGAGGGGGAGGCCTGAAGCTTTCTTT. It is translated as CASSLEPPGRPRGRPEAFF.

This rearrangement joins TRBV4-3 to TRBJ1-2; D is undetermined. Germline V lookup: CDR1 LGHNA, CDR2 YSLEER. Between the trimmed V and J ends, which lost 0 bases and 4 bases, there was a span of 12 bases. The CDR3 has 15 residues. The CDR3 DNA reads as TGCGCCAGCAGCCAAGAAGGCGGCGGGAGCTATGGCTACACCTTC. Translation gives CASSQEGGGSYGYTF.